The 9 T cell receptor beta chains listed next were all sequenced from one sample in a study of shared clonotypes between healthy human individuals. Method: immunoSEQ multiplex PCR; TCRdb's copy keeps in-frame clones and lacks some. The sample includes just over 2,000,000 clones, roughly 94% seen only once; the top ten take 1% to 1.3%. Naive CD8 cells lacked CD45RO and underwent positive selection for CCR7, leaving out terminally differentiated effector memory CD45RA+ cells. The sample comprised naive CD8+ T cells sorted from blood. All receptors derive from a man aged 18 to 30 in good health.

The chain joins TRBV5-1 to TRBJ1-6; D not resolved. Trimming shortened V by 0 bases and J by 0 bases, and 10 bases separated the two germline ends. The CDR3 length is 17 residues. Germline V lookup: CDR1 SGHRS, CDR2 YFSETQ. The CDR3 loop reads CASSLDEGSSYNSPLHF. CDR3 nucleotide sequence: TGCGCCAGCAGCTTGGATGAAGGGAGCTCCTATAATTCACCCCTCCACTTT. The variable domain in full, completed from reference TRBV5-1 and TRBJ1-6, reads KAGVTQTPRYLIKTRGQQVTLSCSPISGHRSVSWYQQTPGQGLQFLFEYFSETQRNKGNFPGRFSGRQFSNSRSEMNVSTLELGDSALYLCASSLDEGSSYNSPLHFGNGTRLTVT.

This chain's CDR3 is CASSASPLANEQYF. CDR3 nucleotides: TGTGCCAGCAGTGCTAGCCCCCTGGCCAACGAGCAGTACTTC. The V call is TRBV28, the J call TRBJ2-7, with a possible D match to TRBD2 (5 bases). Germline V gene data show CDR1 as MDHEN and CDR2 as SYDVKM. Trimming stripped 5 bases from V and 5 bases from J, with 16 bases between. The CDR3 spans 14 residues.

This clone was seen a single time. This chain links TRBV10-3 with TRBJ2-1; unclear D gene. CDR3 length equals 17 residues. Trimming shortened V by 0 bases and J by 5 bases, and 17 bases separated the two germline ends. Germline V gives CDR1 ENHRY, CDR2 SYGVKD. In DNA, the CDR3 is TGTGCCATCAGTGAGTCTCTCTGGGCAGACTTTAACAATGAGCAGTTCTTC. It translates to CAISESLWADFNNEQFF.

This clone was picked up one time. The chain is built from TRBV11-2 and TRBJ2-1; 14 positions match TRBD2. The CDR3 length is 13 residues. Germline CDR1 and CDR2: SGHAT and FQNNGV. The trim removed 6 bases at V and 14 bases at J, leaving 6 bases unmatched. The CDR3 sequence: CASRQGLAGEKFF. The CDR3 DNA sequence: TGTGCCAGCAGACAGGGACTAGCGGGAGAAAAGTTCTTC. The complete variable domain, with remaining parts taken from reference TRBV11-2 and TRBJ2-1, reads EAGVAQSPRYKIIEKRQSVAFWCNPISGHATLYWYQQILGQGPKLLIQFQNNGVVDDSQLPKDRFSAERLKGVDSTLKIQPAKLEDSAVYLCASRQGLAGEKFFGPGTRLTVL.

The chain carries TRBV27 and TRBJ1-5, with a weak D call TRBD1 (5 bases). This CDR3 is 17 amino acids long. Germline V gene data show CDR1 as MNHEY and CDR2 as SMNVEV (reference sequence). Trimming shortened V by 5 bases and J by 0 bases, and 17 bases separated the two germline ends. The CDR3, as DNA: TGTGCCAGCAGTCCATCCGCCGGGGACTATAGCAATCAGCCCCAGCATTTT. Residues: CASSPSAGDYSNQPQHF.

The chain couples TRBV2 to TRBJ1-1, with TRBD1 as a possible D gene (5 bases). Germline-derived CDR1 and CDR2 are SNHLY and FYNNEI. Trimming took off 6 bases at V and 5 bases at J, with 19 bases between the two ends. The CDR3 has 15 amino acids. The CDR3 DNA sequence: TGTGCCAGCAGCCCCGCGTATGAGGGGTGGACTGAAGCTTTCTTT. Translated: CASSPAYEGWTEAFF.

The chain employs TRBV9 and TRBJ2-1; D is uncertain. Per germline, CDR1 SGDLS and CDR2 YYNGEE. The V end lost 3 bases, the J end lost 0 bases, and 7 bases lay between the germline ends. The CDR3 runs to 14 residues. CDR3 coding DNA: TGTGCCAGCAGCGAGGGAAGCTCCTACAATGAGCAGTTCTTC. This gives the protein CASSEGSSYNEQFF. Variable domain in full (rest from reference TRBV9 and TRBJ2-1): DSGVTQTPKHLITATGQRVTLRCSPRSGDLSVYWYQQSLDQGLQFLIQYYNGEERAKGNILERFSAQQFPDLHSELNLSSLELGDSALYFCASSEGSSYNEQFFGPGTRLTVL.

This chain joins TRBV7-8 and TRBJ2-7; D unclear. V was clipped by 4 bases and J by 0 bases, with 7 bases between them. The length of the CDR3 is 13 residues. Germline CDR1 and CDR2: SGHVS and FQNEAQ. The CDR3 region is CASSSETSYEQYF. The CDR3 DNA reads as TGTGCCAGCAGCTCTGAAACCTCCTACGAGCAGTACTTC.

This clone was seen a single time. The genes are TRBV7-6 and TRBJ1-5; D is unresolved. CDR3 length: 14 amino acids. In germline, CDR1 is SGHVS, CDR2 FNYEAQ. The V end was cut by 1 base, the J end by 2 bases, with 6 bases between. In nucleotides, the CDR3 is TGTGCCAGCAGCTTAGGCCGGGGCAATCAGCCCCAGCATTTT. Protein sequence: CASSLGRGNQPQHF.